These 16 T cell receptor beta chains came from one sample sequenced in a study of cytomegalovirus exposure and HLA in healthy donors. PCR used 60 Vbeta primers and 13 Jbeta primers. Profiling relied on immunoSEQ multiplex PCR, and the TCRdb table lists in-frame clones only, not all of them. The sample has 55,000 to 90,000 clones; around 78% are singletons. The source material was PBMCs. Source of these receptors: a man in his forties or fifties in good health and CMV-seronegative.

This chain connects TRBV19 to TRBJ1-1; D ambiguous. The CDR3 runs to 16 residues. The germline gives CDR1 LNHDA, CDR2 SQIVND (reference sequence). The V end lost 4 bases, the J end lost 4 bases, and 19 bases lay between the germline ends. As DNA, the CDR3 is TGTGCCAGTAGTAGCCCATCGGACTCGGTGAGCACTGAAGCTTTCTTT. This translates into CASSSPSDSVSTEAFF.

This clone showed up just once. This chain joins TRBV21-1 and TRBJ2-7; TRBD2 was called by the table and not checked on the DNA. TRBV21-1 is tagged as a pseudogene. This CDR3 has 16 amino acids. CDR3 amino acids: CASSKVLWRNAYEQYF. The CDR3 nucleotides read TGTGCCAGCAGCAAAGTTTTGTGGCGGAATGCCTACGAGCAGTACTTC.

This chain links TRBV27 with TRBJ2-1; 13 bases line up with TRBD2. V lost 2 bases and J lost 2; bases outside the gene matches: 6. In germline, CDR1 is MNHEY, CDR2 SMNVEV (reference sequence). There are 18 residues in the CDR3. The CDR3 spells CASSLRTSGSTAYNEQFF. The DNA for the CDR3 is TGTGCCAGCAGTTTAAGGACTAGCGGGAGCACCGCCTACAATGAGCAGTTCTTC.

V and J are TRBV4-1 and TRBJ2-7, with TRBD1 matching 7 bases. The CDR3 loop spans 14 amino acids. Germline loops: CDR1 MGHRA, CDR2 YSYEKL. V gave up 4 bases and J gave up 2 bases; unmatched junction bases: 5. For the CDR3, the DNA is TGCGCCAGCAGCCGCCGGGACAGCGCCTACGAGCAGTACTTC. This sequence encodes CASSRRDSAYEQYF.

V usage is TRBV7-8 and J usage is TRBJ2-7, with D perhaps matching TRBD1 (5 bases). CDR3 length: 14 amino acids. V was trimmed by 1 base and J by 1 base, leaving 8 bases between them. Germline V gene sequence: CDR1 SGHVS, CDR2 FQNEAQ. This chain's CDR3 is CASSLVPGSYEQYF. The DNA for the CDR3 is TGTGCCAGCAGCTTAGTCCCAGGGTCCTACGAGCAGTACTTC. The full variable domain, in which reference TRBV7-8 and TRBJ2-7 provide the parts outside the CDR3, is GAGVSQSPRYKVAKRGQDVALRCDPISGHVSLFWYQQALGQGPEFLTYFQNEAQLDKSGLPSDRFFAERPEGSVSTLKIQRTQQEDSAVYLCASSLVPGSYEQYFGPGTRLTVT.

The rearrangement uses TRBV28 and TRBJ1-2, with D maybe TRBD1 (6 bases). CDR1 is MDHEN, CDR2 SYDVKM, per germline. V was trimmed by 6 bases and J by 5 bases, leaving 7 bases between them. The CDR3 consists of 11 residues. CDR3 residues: CASSGQYGYTF. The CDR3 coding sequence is TGTGCCAGCAGCGGACAGTATGGCTACACCTTC.

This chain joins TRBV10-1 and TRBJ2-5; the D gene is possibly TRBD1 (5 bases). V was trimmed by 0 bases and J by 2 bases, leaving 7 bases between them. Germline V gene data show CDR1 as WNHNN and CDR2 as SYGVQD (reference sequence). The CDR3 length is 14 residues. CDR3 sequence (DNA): TGCGCCAGCAGTGAGTCTAGGGGACAAGAGACCCAGTACTTC. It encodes CASSESRGQETQYF.

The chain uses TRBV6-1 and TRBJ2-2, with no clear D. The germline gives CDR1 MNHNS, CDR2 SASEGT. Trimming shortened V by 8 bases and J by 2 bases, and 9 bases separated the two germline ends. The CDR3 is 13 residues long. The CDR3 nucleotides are TGTGCCAGCCGATACACCAACACCGGGGAGCTGTTTTTT. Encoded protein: CASRYTNTGELFF.

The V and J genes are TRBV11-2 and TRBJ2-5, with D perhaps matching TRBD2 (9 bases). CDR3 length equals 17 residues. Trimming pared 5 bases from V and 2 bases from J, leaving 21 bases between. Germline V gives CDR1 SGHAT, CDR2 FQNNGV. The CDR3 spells CASSQGASGGLQETQYF. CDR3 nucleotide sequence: TGTGCCAGCAGCCAGGGGGCCAGCGGGGGGCTTCAAGAGACCCAGTACTTC.

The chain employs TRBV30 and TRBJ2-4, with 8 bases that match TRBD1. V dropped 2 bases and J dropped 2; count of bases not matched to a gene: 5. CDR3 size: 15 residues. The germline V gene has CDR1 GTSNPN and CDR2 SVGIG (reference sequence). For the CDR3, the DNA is TGTGCCTGGAGTCGAGACAGGGGTACCAAAAACATTCAGTACTTC. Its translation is CAWSRDRGTKNIQYF.

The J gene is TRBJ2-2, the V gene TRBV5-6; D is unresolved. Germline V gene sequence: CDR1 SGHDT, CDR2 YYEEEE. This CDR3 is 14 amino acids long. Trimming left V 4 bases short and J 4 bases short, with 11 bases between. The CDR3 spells CASSLREATGELFF. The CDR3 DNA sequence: TGTGCCAGCAGCCTCCGAGAGGCCACCGGGGAGCTGTTTTTT.

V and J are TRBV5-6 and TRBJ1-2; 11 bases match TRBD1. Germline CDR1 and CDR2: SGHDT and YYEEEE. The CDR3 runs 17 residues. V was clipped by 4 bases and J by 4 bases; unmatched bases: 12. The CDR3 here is CASSPNFPGTGGYGYTF. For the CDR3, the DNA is TGTGCCAGCAGCCCGAACTTTCCCGGGACAGGGGGCTATGGCTACACCTTC. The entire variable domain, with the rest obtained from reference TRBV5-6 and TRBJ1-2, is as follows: DAGVTQSPTHLIKTRGQQVTLRCSPKSGHDTVSWYQQALGQGPQFIFQYYEEEERQRGNFPDRFSGHQFPNYSSELNVNALLLGDSALYLCASSPNFPGTGGYGYTFGSGTRLTVV.

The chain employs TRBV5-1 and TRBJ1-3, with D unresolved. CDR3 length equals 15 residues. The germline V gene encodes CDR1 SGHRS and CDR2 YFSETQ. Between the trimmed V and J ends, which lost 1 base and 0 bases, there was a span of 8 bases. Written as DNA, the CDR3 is TGCGCCAGCAGCTTGCAGGTGGGCTCTGGAAACACCATATATTTT. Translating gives CASSLQVGSGNTIYF.

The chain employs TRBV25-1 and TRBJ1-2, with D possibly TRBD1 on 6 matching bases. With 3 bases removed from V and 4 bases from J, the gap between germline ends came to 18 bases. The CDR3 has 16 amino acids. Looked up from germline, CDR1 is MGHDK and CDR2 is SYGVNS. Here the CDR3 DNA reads TGTGCCAGCAGTGATTCGAGGGGCAGGGGTACCTATGGCTACACCTTC. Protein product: CASSDSRGRGTYGYTF.

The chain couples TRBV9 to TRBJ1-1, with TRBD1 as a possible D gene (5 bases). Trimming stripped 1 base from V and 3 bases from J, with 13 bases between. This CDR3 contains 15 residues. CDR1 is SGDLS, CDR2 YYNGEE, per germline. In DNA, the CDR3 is TGTGCCAGCAGCGTAACGGGGGTTTTAGACACTGAAGCTTTCTTT. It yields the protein CASSVTGVLDTEAFF. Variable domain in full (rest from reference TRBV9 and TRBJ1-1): DSGVTQTPKHLITATGQRVTLRCSPRSGDLSVYWYQQSLDQGLQFLIQYYNGEERAKGNILERFSAQQFPDLHSELNLSSLELGDSALYFCASSVTGVLDTEAFFGQGTRLTVV.

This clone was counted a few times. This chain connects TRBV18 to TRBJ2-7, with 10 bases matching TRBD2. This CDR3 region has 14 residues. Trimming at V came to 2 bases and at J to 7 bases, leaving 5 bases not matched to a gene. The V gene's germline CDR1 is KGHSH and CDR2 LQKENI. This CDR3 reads CASSPTASGREQYF. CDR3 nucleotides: TGTGCCAGCTCACCAACGGCTAGCGGGAGAGAGCAGTACTTC.